The rows below give T cell receptor beta chains drawn from one sample of a study of T-cell memory formation after mild COVID-19. One entry per CDR3 protein results from TCRdb running MiXCR on the 5' RACE reads. In the table there are fewer than 60,000 distinct CDR3 sequences, around a quarter of which are singletons. The specimen sequenced was PBMCs or a T cell subset sorted from them (not recorded which). The receptors come from a young man who had mild COVID-19 (a few samples of this study predate the infection). Cell type and time point are not known. CDR3s include the opening cysteine and the closing phenylalanine or tryptophan.

CASSHGTGLYEQYF,TRBV7-7
CASTELTEAFF,TRBV7-2
CASSHGGNTEAFF,TRBV6-5
CASSYSIRDTSYNEQFF,TRBV6-2/TRBV6-3
CAIREGQGATEAFF,TRBV10-3
CASSFLRNEQFF,TRBV12-3/TRBV12-4
CASSQEQNTEAFF,TRBV4-1
CASSTGVGLEAFF,TRBV7-9
CASSQGQGAWEQYF,TRBV4-1
CASSFVSSGDTDTQYF,TRBV5-1
CASSNHFRCQVQFYGLSENGEQYF,TRBV7-9
CASSYQRGRTGELFF,TRBV6-2/TRBV6-3
CASSLQGRWETQYF,TRBV27
CASSYSGSAGGHGYTF,TRBV6-5
CATSRETGGQDTQYF,TRBV15
CASSRAFTNQPQHF,TRBV6-6
CASSHRQGHYEQYF,TRBV5-1
CASQKVADSYEQYF,TRBV25-1
CSASSGGPTTFTDTQYF,TRBV20-1
CASSFGGMPYEQYF,TRBV7-3
CASSLSGMLGDTQYF,TRBV7-8
CASSLTNTDSEQYF,TRBV7-9
CASSEGRGSSTDTQYF,TRBV2
CASSLSVLGAYNEQFF,TRBV27
CASSPRDSEETQYF,TRBV7-9
CASSQDLDTQYF,TRBV4-3
CASSLGLLGDEQYF,TRBV7-9
CSASTPDRWLGTEAFF,TRBV20-1
CASSTDRYQPQHF,TRBV12-3/TRBV12-4
CASSQDLGGGTEAFF,TRBV4-1
CSARDAGLAPHEQFF,TRBV20-1
CASRTTGRVSGYTF,TRBV12-3/TRBV12-4
CASNLRGSDTEAFF,TRBV12-3/TRBV12-4
CASSSPPDRAGDGYTF,TRBV7-8
CASSDPTGAVEETQYF,TRBV5-1